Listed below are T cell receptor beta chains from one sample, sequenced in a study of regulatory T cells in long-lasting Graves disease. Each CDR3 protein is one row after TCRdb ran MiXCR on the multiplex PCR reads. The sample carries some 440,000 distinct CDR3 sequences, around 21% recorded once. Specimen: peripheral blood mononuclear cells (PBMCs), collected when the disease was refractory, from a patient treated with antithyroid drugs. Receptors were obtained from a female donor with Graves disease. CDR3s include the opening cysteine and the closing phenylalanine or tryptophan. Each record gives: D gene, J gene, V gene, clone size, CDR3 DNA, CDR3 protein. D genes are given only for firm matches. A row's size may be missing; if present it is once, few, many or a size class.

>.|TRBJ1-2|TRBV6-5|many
TGTGCCAGCAGTTATTCGTCGGGACGGATAACTAACTATGGCTACACCTTC
CASSYSSGRITNYGYTF
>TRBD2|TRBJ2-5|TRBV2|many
TGTGCCAGCAAAGGCGGGGGGGGGAAGACCCAGTACTTC
CASKGGGGKTQYF
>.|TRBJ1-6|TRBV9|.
TGTGCCAGCAGCGGAGGACAGACCAATTCACCCCTCCACTTT
CASSGGQTNSPLHF
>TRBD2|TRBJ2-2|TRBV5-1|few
TGCGCCAGCTCAGCGGGAGGGCCGTTCGGGGAGCTGTTTTTT
CASSAGGPFGELFF
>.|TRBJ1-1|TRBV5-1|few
TGCGCCAGCAGCCGGGATCGGAATATGGGGACTGAAGCTTTCTTT
CASSRDRNMGTEAFF
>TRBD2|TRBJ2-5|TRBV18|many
TGTGCCAGCTCACCCGGACATGCCGGGAGGGAGACCCAGTACTTC
CASSPGHAGRETQYF
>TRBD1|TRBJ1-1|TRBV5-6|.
TGTGCCAGCAGCTCGACAGGGGCTGAGGTGAACACTGAAGCTTTCTTT
CASSSTGAEVNTEAFF
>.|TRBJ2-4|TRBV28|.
TGTGCCAGCAGTTTCGTAGGCCCCGGGGAAAACATTCAGTACTTC
CASSFVGPGENIQYF
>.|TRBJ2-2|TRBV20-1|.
TGCAGTGCTAGAGTTTTACAAAACACCGGGGAGCTGTTTTTT
CSARVLQNTGELFF
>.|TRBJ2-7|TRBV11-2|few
TGTGCCAGCAGCTTCGATCCGTCGGGATACGAGCAGTACTTC
CASSFDPSGYEQYF
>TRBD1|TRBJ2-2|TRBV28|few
TGTGCCAGCATTAGGACAGGGGCCGGGGAGCTGTTTTTT
CASIRTGAGELFF
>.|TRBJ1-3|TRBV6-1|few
TGTGCCAGCAGTGAACTGAGCTCTGGAAACACCATATATTTT
CASSELSSGNTIYF
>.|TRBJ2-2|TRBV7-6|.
TGTGCCAGCAGCTACCATGGAGGGGTCGGGGAGCTGTTTTTT
CASSYHGGVGELFF
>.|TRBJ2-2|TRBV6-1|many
TGTGCCAGCAGTCCCAGACAGGAGCTCTGGGGCACCGGGGAGCTGTTTTTT
CASSPRQELWGTGELFF
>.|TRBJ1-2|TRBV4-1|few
TGCGCCAGCAGCCGACCTGGGCGGACGGTTCCCATCTTC
CASSRPGRTVPIF
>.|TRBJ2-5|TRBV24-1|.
TGTGCCACCAGTGAACCCTTCCCGAACCAAGAGACCCAGTACTTC
CATSEPFPNQETQYF
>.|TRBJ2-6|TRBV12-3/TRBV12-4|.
TGTGCCAGCAGTTTGTTTACCCTCGGGTCCAACGTCCTGACTTTC
CASSLFTLGSNVLTF
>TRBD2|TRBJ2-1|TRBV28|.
TGTGCCAGCAGCCCCCCCCTAGCGGGACTAGGCAATGAGCAGTTCTTC
CASSPPLAGLGNEQFF
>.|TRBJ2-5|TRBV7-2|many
TGTGCCAGCAGCTTAGCAGGGACCCAGTACTTC
CASSLAGTQYF
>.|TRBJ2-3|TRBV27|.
TGTGCCAGCAGTCCGCGGGACATGGTACGAGCAGATACGCAGTATTTT
CASSPRDMVRADTQYF
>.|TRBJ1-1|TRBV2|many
TGTGCCAGCAGTGATAAACAGGGAATGAACACTGAAGCTTTCTTT
CASSDKQGMNTEAFF
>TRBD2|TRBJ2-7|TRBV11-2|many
TGTGCCAGCAGCGAACTAGCGGGAGCCTTTTACGAGCAGTACTTC
CASSELAGAFYEQYF
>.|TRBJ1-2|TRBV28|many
TGTGCCAGCAGCTCTGGCGGGGAAGATGGCTACACCTTC
CASSSGGEDGYTF
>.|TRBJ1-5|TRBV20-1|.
TGCAGTACTAGTGCGAACCTTGGGAGTAATCAGCCCCAGCATTTT
CSTSANLGSNQPQHF
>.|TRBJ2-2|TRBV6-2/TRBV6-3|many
TGTGCCAGCAGTGAAGTTCGGGGGTCCGGGGAGCTGTTTTTT
CASSEVRGSGELFF
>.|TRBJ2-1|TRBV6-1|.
TGTGCCAGCACTTCGGTTAGGCGATATGAGCAGTTCTTC
CASTSVRRYEQFF
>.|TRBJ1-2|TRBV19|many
TGTGCCAGTAGTATTCGAGGGGTCTATGGCTACACCTTC
CASSIRGVYGYTF
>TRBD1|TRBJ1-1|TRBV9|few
TGTGCCAGCAGCGTAGTTGGTACAGGGGTTGCTGAAGCTTTCTTT
CASSVVGTGVAEAFF
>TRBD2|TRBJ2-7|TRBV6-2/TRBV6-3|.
TGTGCCAGCAGTTACTTGGGACTAGCGGGAGGTCAGGGGGGCGAGCAGTACTTC
CASSYLGLAGGQGGEQYF
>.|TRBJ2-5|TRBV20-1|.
TGCAGTGCTAGGGGGACCTCGGAGACCCAGTACTTC
CSARGTSETQYF
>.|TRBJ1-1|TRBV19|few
TGTGCCAGTCGAGTCGAGGCTGAAGCTTTCTTT
CASRVEAEAFF
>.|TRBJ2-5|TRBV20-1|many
TGCAGTGCTAGACTCTGGGGAGAGACCCAGTACTTC
CSARLWGETQYF
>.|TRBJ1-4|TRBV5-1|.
TGCGCCAGCAGCGCGTTCGGGGTTAATGAAAAACTGTTTTTT
CASSAFGVNEKLFF
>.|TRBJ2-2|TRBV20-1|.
TGCAGTGCTAGAGGGAGACTGGCGGGTCACACCGGGGAGCTGTTTTTT
CSARGRLAGHTGELFF
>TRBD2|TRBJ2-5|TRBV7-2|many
TGTGCCAGCAGCTCCTATAGCGGCTCCTGGACTAGCGGAAAAGAGACCCAGTACTTC
CASSSYSGSWTSGKETQYF
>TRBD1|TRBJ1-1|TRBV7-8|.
TGTGCCAGCAGCCTCGGACAGGGGCATAATATGAACACTGAAGCTTTCTTT
CASSLGQGHNMNTEAFF
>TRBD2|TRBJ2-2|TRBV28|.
TGTGCCAGCAGGAAAACCGGGACTAGGGGGGCCGGGGAGCTGTTTTTT
CASRKTGTRGAGELFF
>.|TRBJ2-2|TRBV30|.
TGTGCCTGGAGTGTACTGGGTCCCGGGGAGCTGTTTTTT
CAWSVLGPGELFF
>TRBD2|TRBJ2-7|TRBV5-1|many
TGCGCCAGCAGCGGGAGGGAGTCCGCTAGCGGGAGTAGTGAGCAGTACTTC
CASSGRESASGSSEQYF
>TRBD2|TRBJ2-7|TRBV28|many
TGTGCCAGCAGTTTATTGGGTAGCGGGAGGAACTACGAGCAGTACTTC
CASSLLGSGRNYEQYF
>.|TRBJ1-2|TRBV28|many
TGTGCCAGCAAATTACAGGGTTCCGGCTATGGCTACACCTTC
CASKLQGSGYGYTF